What follows are 23 T cell receptor beta chains derived from one specimen sequenced in a study of sequential checkpoint blockade in melanoma. Treatment here: randomized to nivolumab then ipilimumab (arm A) or the reverse (arm B). Using immunoSEQ multiplex PCR, the repertoire was profiled, and TCRdb retains in-frame clones only, with some absent. Found here are roughly 7,200 clones, about 28% of them singletons; the top ten hold around 25%. Here the sequenced sample was tumor tissue (inferred from file names), taken from a patient given nivolumab and ipilimumab in sequence. All receptors come from a human donor with melanoma.

This sequence joins TRBV11-3 and TRBJ2-7; D perhaps matches TRBD1 (6 bases). With 1 base removed from V and 2 bases from J, the gap between germline ends came to 9 bases. The V gene's germline CDR1 is SGHNT and CDR2 YENEEA. CDR3 length: 14 amino acids. The CDR3 DNA is TGTGCCAGCAGCTTAGGTCAGGGGACCTACGAGCAGTACTTC. It yields the protein CASSLGQGTYEQYF.

The chain carries TRBV29-1 and TRBJ1-1; D gene uncertain. The germline gives CDR1 SQVTM, CDR2 ANQGSEA. This CDR3 has 14 residues. V gave up 5 bases and J gave up 2 bases, with 15 bases separating them. CDR3 sequence: CSVSGLGSNTEAFF. The CDR3 coding sequence is TGCAGCGTTTCCGGGCTTGGGAGTAACACTGAAGCTTTCTTT.

The V call is TRBV29-1, the J call TRBJ2-7, with TRBD1 matching over 9 bases. CDR3 size: 14 residues. Germline CDR1 reads SQVTM; CDR2 reads ANQGSEA. With V trimmed by 6 bases and J by 2 bases, 8 bases remained unmatched. This chain's CDR3 is CSVHTGTGTYEQYF. CDR3 sequence (DNA): TGCAGCGTCCATACCGGGACAGGGACCTACGAGCAGTACTTC.

This chain connects TRBV9 to TRBJ1-3, with D hard to call. Between the trimmed V and J ends, which lost 6 bases and 0 bases, there was a span of 4 bases. The germline V gene has CDR1 SGDLS and CDR2 YYNGEE. The length of the CDR3 is 12 residues. The CDR3 reads CASTDSGNTIYF. DNA for the CDR3: TGTGCCAGCACGGACTCTGGAAACACCATATATTTT. Full variable domain (rest looked up from reference TRBV9 and TRBJ1-3): DSGVTQTPKHLITATGQRVTLRCSPRSGDLSVYWYQQSLDQGLQFLIQYYNGEERAKGNILERFSAQQFPDLHSELNLSSLELGDSALYFCASTDSGNTIYFGEGSWLTVV.

V usage is TRBV6-8 and J usage is TRBJ2-1; D remains ambiguous. Germline lookup yields CDR1 MNHGY and CDR2 SAAAGT. There are 16 residues in the CDR3. Between the trimmed V and J ends, which lost 2 bases and 0 bases, there was a span of 11 bases. The CDR3 sequence: CASSYLAPSSYNEQFF. As DNA, the CDR3 is TGTGCCAGCAGTTACCTGGCTCCCAGCTCCTACAATGAGCAGTTCTTC.

The gene calls are TRBV11-3 and TRBJ2-3; D ambiguous. Between the trimmed V and J ends, which lost 1 base and 10 bases, there was a span of 21 bases. Germline V gene data show CDR1 as SGHNT and CDR2 as YENEEA. The CDR3 has 16 amino acids. The chain's CDR3 is CASSLVSGATMPAQYF. The DNA of the CDR3 is TGTGCCAGCAGCTTAGTGTCTGGCGCTACCATGCCTGCGCAGTATTTT.

The V gene is TRBV5-1, the J gene TRBJ2-4; D not resolved. V was trimmed by 2 bases and J by 5 bases, leaving 11 bases between them. The CDR3 is made up of 14 amino acids. Germline CDR1 SGHRS, CDR2 YFSETQ. The CDR3, as DNA: TGCGCCAGCAGCTTCACGGACCATCAAAACATTCAGTACTTC. Translated: CASSFTDHQNIQYF.

This clone has more than one count but fewer than ten. The chain has TRBV11-3 and TRBJ1-5, with D maybe TRBD1 (5 bases). The V end was cut by 5 bases, the J end by 4 bases, with 21 bases between. Germline loops: CDR1 SGHNT, CDR2 YENEEA. The CDR3 loop spans 17 amino acids. The CDR3 protein is CASSPDGGTARNQPQHF. The CDR3 nucleotides read TGTGCCAGCAGCCCCGACGGAGGGACGGCGCGGAATCAGCCCCAGCATTTT.

This clone was counted many times. The gene calls are TRBV4-1 and TRBJ1-5, with TRBD1 identical over 7 bases. CDR3 size: 17 residues. Germline CDR1 and CDR2: MGHRA and YSYEKL. The junction had 11 bases not matched to a gene; V was cut back by 1 base and J by 5 bases. CDR3 coding DNA: TGCGCCAGCAGCCAAGCGCTAAGACAGGGTAGGGATCAGCCCCAGCATTTT. Amino acids: CASSQALRQGRDQPQHF.

The rearrangement uses TRBV28 and TRBJ1-1; the D is unclear. Germline CDR1 MDHEN, CDR2 SYDVKM. V lost 4 bases and J 3 bases, leaving 6 bases between the germline ends. The CDR3 totals 12 residues. The CDR3 spells CASSYAYTEAFF. The CDR3 region has the DNA TGTGCCAGCAGTTATGCCTACACTGAAGCTTTCTTT.

This clone was counted a few times. V gene TRBV30 combines with J gene TRBJ1-1; D not resolved. Germline CDR1 reads GTSNPN; CDR2 reads SVGIG (reference sequence). This CDR3 has 13 amino acids. Trimming cost V 2 bases and J 0 bases, with 7 bases left between them. The CDR3 loop is CAWSRYMNTEAFF. The DNA for the CDR3 is TGTGCCTGGAGTCGGTACATGAACACTGAAGCTTTCTTT.

This clone was recorded only once. The J gene is TRBJ1-1, the V gene TRBV10-2, with a tentative D call TRBD1 (6 bases). The V end was cut by 0 bases, the J end by 1 base, with 18 bases between. CDR1 and CDR2 (germline): WSHSY, SAAADI. The CDR3 has 18 amino acids. The CDR3 sequence is CASSESLQGFDANTEAFF. The CDR3 DNA is TGCGCCAGCAGTGAGTCCCTACAGGGATTCGATGCGAACACTGAAGCTTTCTTT.

The chain links TRBV6-8 to TRBJ2-2; D may be TRBD1 (8 bases). Germline CDR1 MNHGY, CDR2 SAAAGT. Deletions cut 6 bases from V and 6 bases from J, with 17 bases between. There are 15 residues in the CDR3. DNA of the CDR3: TGTGCCAGCAGACGAACAGGGGGAGGGGCCGGGGAGCTGTTTTTT. Its translation is CASRRTGGGAGELFF.

The chain joins TRBV11-3 to TRBJ2-1, with unresolved D. Trimming removed 7 bases at V and 0 bases at J, with 10 bases between. CDR1 is SGHNT and CDR2 is YENEEA in the germline V gene. The CDR3 has 14 amino acids. The CDR3 loop is CASNDGSSYNEQFF. CDR3 coding DNA: TGTGCCAGCAACGACGGAAGCTCCTACAATGAGCAGTTCTTC.

This clone was recorded a few times. The chain links TRBV10-2 to TRBJ1-1; D uncertain. CDR3 length: 15 residues. Between the trimmed V and J ends, which lost 3 bases and 3 bases, there was a span of 14 bases. Germline CDR1 and CDR2: WSHSY and SAAADI. CDR3 in DNA: TGCGCCAGCAGTGATATACCGGATGGGGACACTGAAGCTTTCTTT. As protein: CASSDIPDGDTEAFF.

This chain links TRBV25-1 with TRBJ1-1; D not certain. CDR1 and CDR2 from the germline V gene are MGHDK and SYGVNS. The length of the CDR3 is 16 residues. With 5 bases removed from V and 2 bases from J, the gap between germline ends came to 18 bases. The CDR3 DNA is TGTGCCAGCAGTAAGGCGTTGGACCTCCACAACACTGAAGCTTTCTTT. It encodes CASSKALDLHNTEAFF. The full variable domain, rest sourced from reference TRBV25-1 and TRBJ1-1, is EADIYQTPRYLVIGTGKKITLECSQTMGHDKMYWYQQDPGMELHLIHYSYGVNSTEKGDLSSESTVSRIRTEHFPLTLESARPSHTSQYLCASSKALDLHNTEAFFGQGTRLTVV.

The V and J genes are TRBV18 and TRBJ2-7, with TRBD1 matching 8 bases. V shed 4 bases, J shed 3 bases, and the junction held 8 bases outside the gene matches. CDR1 KGHSH and CDR2 LQKENI come from the germline V gene. The CDR3 has 15 amino acids. As DNA, the CDR3 is TGTGCCAGCTCACTCGCCGGGACAGGCGTCTACGAGCAGTACTTC. This sequence encodes CASSLAGTGVYEQYF.

This clone came up a few times. Here the CDR3 reads CASSQIQGNDNEQFF. The CDR3, as DNA: TGTGCCAGCAGCCAAATACAGGGTAATGACAATGAGCAGTTCTTC. The rearrangement joins TRBV9 to TRBJ2-1; possibly TRBD1 for D (6 bases). The CDR3 has 15 residues. Germline V CDR1 and CDR2: SGDLS, YYNGEE. Between the trimmed V and J ends, which lost 4 bases and 5 bases, there was a span of 16 bases.

The chain joins TRBV18 to TRBJ1-1; 7 bases match TRBD1. In germline, CDR1 is KGHSH, CDR2 LQKENI. This CDR3 is 13 amino acids long. Trimming at V came to 9 bases and at J to 3 bases, leaving 7 bases not matched to a gene. CDR3 sequence: CASSGTDDTEAFF. The CDR3 DNA reads as TGTGCCAGTTCCGGGACAGATGACACTGAAGCTTTCTTT.

The gene calls are TRBV6-8 and TRBJ1-1, with D perhaps TRBD1 (5 bases). The germline CDR1 and CDR2 sequences are MNHGY and SAAAGT. This CDR3 region has 13 residues. Trimming left V 6 bases short and J 11 bases short, with 19 bases between. The DNA for the CDR3 is TGTGCCAGCAGCCACAGGACCAGGGAGGAGGCTTTCTTT. This translates into CASSHRTREEAFF.

This sequence joins TRBV28 and TRBJ2-5, with TRBD1 identical over 11 bases. The V and J ends lost 6 bases and 5 bases, in that order; junction bases with no gene match: 8. This CDR3 contains 15 residues. The germline V gene encodes CDR1 MDHEN and CDR2 SYDVKM. The CDR3 is CASRFRTGGGETQYF. The CDR3 DNA reads as TGTGCCAGCAGATTCCGGACAGGGGGCGGTGAGACCCAGTACTTC.

This clone came up a few times. The rearrangement uses TRBV11-3 and TRBJ2-3, with TRBD2 as a possible D gene (6 bases). Germline V CDR1 and CDR2: SGHNT, YENEEA. V lost 5 bases and J lost 6, with 21 bases in between. This CDR3 comprises 16 residues. This CDR3 is CASSPQVGLKVDTQYF. The DNA of the CDR3 is TGTGCCAGCAGCCCCCAAGTGGGACTCAAAGTGGATACGCAGTATTTT.

In this sample, this clone is medium-sized. V gene TRBV5-1 combines with J gene TRBJ2-3; D is possibly TRBD2 (6 bases). V was clipped by 4 bases and J by 4 bases, with 16 bases between them. Germline CDR1 is SGHRS and CDR2 is YFSETQ. The CDR3 is made up of 15 amino acids. In DNA form, the CDR3 reads TGCGCCAGCAGCCCGAATCGGGAGAGGGCAGATACGCAGTATTTT. Translating gives CASSPNRERADTQYF.